This T cell receptor (beta chain) was obtained from a study of blood T cell repertoires in COVID-19. Study background: PBMCs, B-cell-depleted T cells, or T cells provided the cDNA or gDNA that made up the material.

Using immunoSEQ multiplex PCR, the repertoire was profiled, and TCRdb retains in-frame clones only, with some absent. The sample includes around 280,000 clones, 87% of them seen just once. V lost 3 bases to trimming and J lost 1 base, with 9 bases between them. The CDR3 contains 14 residues. In germline, CDR1 is MDHEN, CDR2 SYDVKM. The sequencing input was PBMCs or T cells enriched from blood (not recorded which). The receptor was isolated from a woman in her thirties or forties who had recovered from COVID-19. This rearrangement joins TRBV28 to TRBJ2-5; D possibly corresponds to TRBD1 (5 bases). For the CDR3, the DNA is TGTGCCAGCAGTTTTCCTGGGGCCCAAGAGACCCAGTACTTC. Amino acid sequence: CASSFPGAQETQYF.